These 28 T cell receptor beta chains came from one sample sequenced in a study of blood T cell repertoires in COVID-19. Assay: immunoSEQ multiplex PCR; the TCRdb copy retains only in-frame clones and omits some. The sample comprises some 150,000 clones, around 84% of which are singletons, and 2.6% rests with the top ten. Source material: peripheral blood. These receptors all stem from a human donor with acute or convalescent COVID-19. The donor label of this sample is uncertain.

The rearrangement links TRBV4-3 to TRBJ1-5; tentative D call: TRBD1 (5 bases). Looked up from germline, CDR1 is LGHNA and CDR2 is YSLEER. V was trimmed by 0 bases and J by 3 bases, leaving 9 bases between them. The CDR3 is 15 amino acids. The CDR3 region has the DNA TGCGCCAGCAGCCAAGATCGGGGGACCAATCAGCCCCAGCATTTT. It codes for CASSQDRGTNQPQHF.

The chain has TRBV6-5 and TRBJ2-5; D not resolved. V lost 1 base to trimming and J lost 4 bases, with 4 bases between them. The CDR3 is 12 residues long. Per the germline V gene, CDR1 is MNHEY and CDR2 is SVGAGI. CDR3 sequence (DNA): TGTGCCAGCAGTTACTACGGAGAGACCCAGTACTTC. Translated: CASSYYGETQYF.

The V call is TRBV9, the J call TRBJ1-2; D is ambiguous. V was cut by 0 bases and J by 2 bases, with 17 bases left in between. The CDR3 has 17 amino acids. Germline CDR1 SGDLS, CDR2 YYNGEE. DNA of the CDR3: TGTGCCAGCAGCGTAGGCCCCGCGTTCGGAGTGAACTATGGCTACACCTTC. Protein: CASSVGPAFGVNYGYTF.

This chain connects TRBV12-3 or TRBV12-4 to TRBJ2-1; the D is unclear. V lost 8 bases and J 0 bases, leaving 8 bases between the germline ends. This CDR3 region has 13 residues. CDR3 nucleotide sequence: TGTGCCAGCCGCCCCAGCTCCTACAATGAGCAGTTCTTC. It encodes CASRPSSYNEQFF.

The chain combines TRBV6-2 or TRBV6-3 with TRBJ2-2; 7 positions agree with TRBD2. The trim removed 5 bases at V and 2 bases at J, leaving 5 bases unmatched. CDR1 and CDR2 (germline): MNHEY, SVGEGT. The CDR3 has 15 residues. This CDR3 reads CASSGQRENTGELFF. The CDR3 DNA reads as TGTGCCAGCAGTGGCCAGCGGGAAAACACCGGGGAGCTGTTTTTT.

This clone has a handful of counts. The V gene is TRBV5-8, the J gene TRBJ1-3; D is unresolved. This CDR3 spans 15 amino acids. Germline V CDR1 and CDR2: SGHTS, YDEGEE. V lost 4 bases and J lost 0, with 11 bases in between. The CDR3 DNA reads TGTGCCAGCAGCACGGAGACCGGCTCTGGAAACACCATATATTTT. Protein: CASSTETGSGNTIYF.

The chain employs TRBV7-2 and TRBJ2-7, with 11 bases aligning to TRBD1. The CDR3 runs to 14 residues. J was trimmed by 3 bases and V by 5 bases; bases with no gene match: 3. Per germline, CDR1 SGHTA and CDR2 FQGNSA. The CDR3 here is CASSPGQGDYEQYF. CDR3 nucleotide sequence: TGTGCCAGCAGCCCGGGACAGGGGGACTACGAGCAGTACTTC.

The chain recombines TRBV5-6 with TRBJ2-1; 7 nucleotides align to TRBD1. CDR1 and CDR2 (germline): SGHDT, YYEEEE. Trimming cost V 3 bases and J 5 bases; bases outside gene matches: 8. This CDR3 is 15 amino acids long. DNA for the CDR3: TGTGCCAGCAGCTCTCCCGGGACAGCGAACAATGAGCAGTTCTTC. Encoded protein: CASSSPGTANNEQFF.

This clone was counted between two and nine times. This chain links TRBV6-5 with TRBJ2-3; perhaps TRBD2 as D (6 bases). V lost 6 bases, J lost 6 bases, and 19 bases lay in between. Germline loops: CDR1 MNHEY, CDR2 SVGAGI. This CDR3 comprises 15 residues. The CDR3 loop is CASRGEASGEDTQYF. The CDR3, as DNA: TGTGCCAGCAGGGGGGAGGCTAGTGGAGAGGATACGCAGTATTTT.

The V gene is TRBV6-5, the J gene TRBJ2-7; 9 bases are a match to TRBD1. Losses at the gene ends were 8 bases for V and 3 bases for J; bases not matched to a gene: 8. The CDR3 consists of 14 residues. CDR1 and CDR2 from the germline V gene are MNHEY and SVGAGI. The CDR3: CASDTGTGLYEQYF. DNA of the CDR3: TGTGCCAGCGATACCGGGACAGGGCTCTACGAGCAGTACTTC.

The chain recombines TRBV5-1 with TRBJ1-1; the match to TRBD1 covers 9 bases. Trimming removed 5 bases from V and 7 bases from J; junction bases left unmatched: 6. Germline V gene sequence: CDR1 SGHRS, CDR2 YFSETQ. The CDR3 has 13 residues. The CDR3 reads CASRLKGQGEAFF. CDR3 sequence (DNA): TGCGCCAGCAGACTTAAGGGACAGGGTGAAGCTTTCTTT.

The V and J genes are TRBV4-3 and TRBJ1-6, with D tentatively TRBD1 (5 bases). Per germline, CDR1 LGHNA and CDR2 YSLEER. The CDR3 totals 16 residues. Trimming left V 1 base short and J 8 bases short, with 15 bases between. The DNA of the CDR3 is TGCGCCAGCAGCCAAGCACAGGACCCCAGGGATTCACCCCTCCACTTT. Translated: CASSQAQDPRDSPLHF.

This clone was counted once. V gene TRBV6-6 combines with J gene TRBJ2-1; unclear D gene. With 8 bases removed from V and 7 bases from J, the gap between germline ends came to 21 bases. The CDR3 totals 15 residues. Germline CDR1 is MNHNY and CDR2 is SVGAGI (reference sequence). The CDR3 sequence: CASSSGRPASNEQFF. The CDR3 DNA is TGTGCCAGCTCTTCAGGCCGGCCCGCTTCGAATGAGCAGTTCTTC.

This clone was picked up a small number of times. The J gene is TRBJ1-3, the V gene TRBV9; D remains ambiguous. CDR1 and CDR2 from the germline V gene are SGDLS and YYNGEE. Deletions cut 3 bases from V and 4 bases from J, with 14 bases between. This CDR3 region has 15 residues. CDR3 in amino acids: CASSGPQLGGNTIYF. Written as DNA, the CDR3 is TGTGCCAGCAGCGGACCCCAACTCGGGGGAAACACCATATATTTT.

On this clone itself: Other DNA sequences of this sample code for an identical CDR3. The chain links TRBV20-1 to TRBJ1-2; D might be TRBD1 (5 bases). CDR3 length equals 12 residues. V lost 3 bases, J lost 4 bases, and 9 bases lay in between. In germline, CDR1 is DFQATT, CDR2 SNEGSKA (reference sequence). CDR3 protein: CSASVQGYGYTF. The CDR3 DNA is TGCAGTGCTAGTGTTCAGGGCTATGGCTACACCTTC.

The CDR3 sequence: CASSPGQGATDGYTF. CDR3 DNA: TGTGCCAGCAGCCCCGGGCAGGGGGCTACCGATGGCTACACCTTC. This chain joins TRBV6-6 and TRBJ1-2, with 8 bases identical to TRBD1. The trim removed 6 bases at V and 6 bases at J, leaving 12 bases unmatched. The CDR3 spans 15 residues. The V gene's germline CDR1 is MNHNY and CDR2 SVGAGI (reference sequence).

V gene TRBV4-2 combines with J gene TRBJ2-1; 11 nucleotides line up with TRBD2. CDR1 is LGHNA and CDR2 is YNFKEQ in the germline V gene. The junction had 8 bases not matched to a gene; V was cut back by 1 base and J by 0 bases. The length of the CDR3 is 19 residues. This chain's CDR3 is CASSQGPIAGGSSYNEQFF. DNA of the CDR3: TGTGCCAGCAGCCAAGGCCCCATAGCGGGAGGGAGCTCCTACAATGAGCAGTTCTTC.

The chain carries TRBV7-6 and TRBJ1-1; no clear D. The V end lost 2 bases, the J end lost 4 bases, and 8 bases lay between the germline ends. Germline values: CDR1 SGHVS, CDR2 FNYEAQ. CDR3 size: 13 residues. CDR3 coding DNA: TGTGCCAGCAGCTTACTTGTTAGCACTGAAGCTTTCTTT. This sequence encodes CASSLLVSTEAFF. The full variable domain, rest sourced from reference TRBV7-6 and TRBJ1-1, is GAGVSQSPRYKVTKRGQDVALRCDPISGHVSLYWYRQALGQGPEFLTYFNYEAQQDKSGLPNDRFSAERPEGSISTLTIQRTEQRDSAMYRCASSLLVSTEAFFGQGTRLTVV.

The DNA for the CDR3 is TGTGCCAGTAGTATGGGGACAGGGGGCAGCTATGGCTACACCTTC. Protein sequence: CASSMGTGGSYGYTF. The V and J genes are TRBV19 and TRBJ1-2; 12 bases line up with TRBD1. Unmatched junction bases numbered 3, after V lost 3 bases and J lost 4 bases. Germline CDR1 LNHDA, CDR2 SQIVND (reference sequence). This CDR3 spans 15 amino acids. The whole variable domain, remainder taken from reference TRBV19 and TRBJ1-2, is DGGITQSPKYLFRKEGQNVTLSCEQNLNHDAMYWYRQDPGQGLRLIYYSQIVNDFQKGDIAEGYSVSREKKESFPLTVTSAQKNPTAFYLCASSMGTGGSYGYTFGSGTRLTVV.

V and J are TRBV11-1 and TRBJ2-1, with D perhaps TRBD2 (5 bases). Germline V gene lookup returns CDR1 SGHAT and CDR2 FQDESV (reference sequence). Trimming removed 8 bases from V and 4 bases from J, with 15 bases in between. The length of the CDR3 is 14 residues. CDR3 bases: TGTGCCAGCGGTGAGAGGGCCATATACAATGAGCAGTTCTTC. Translating gives CASGERAIYNEQFF.

The chain is built from TRBV18 and TRBJ2-7, with 7 bases fitting TRBD1. This CDR3 has 14 amino acids. Germline V gene data show CDR1 as KGHSH and CDR2 as LQKENI. V lost 3 bases, J lost 5 bases, and 7 bases stayed unmatched. CDR3 DNA sequence: TGTGCCAGCTCACCGGCACAGGGGCGACACGAGCAGTACTTC. This translates into CASSPAQGRHEQYF.

The chain combines TRBV10-3 with TRBJ1-6; D might be TRBD1 (6 bases). Between the trimmed V and J ends, which lost 2 bases and 2 bases, there was a span of 13 bases. The CDR3 length is 17 residues. Looked up from germline, CDR1 is ENHRY and CDR2 is SYGVKD. As DNA, the CDR3 is TGTGCCATCAGTGAGGTGGGTGGGGGCCCCTATAATTCACCCCTCCACTTT. Its protein product is CAISEVGGGPYNSPLHF.

The rearrangement uses TRBV5-1 and TRBJ2-1, with 13 bases fitting TRBD2. J lost 6 bases, V lost 4 bases, and 7 bases had no gene match. Germline loops: CDR1 SGHRS, CDR2 YFSETQ. The length of the CDR3 is 16 residues. CDR3: CASSVTSGRAGNEQFF. For the CDR3, the DNA is TGCGCCAGCAGCGTCACTAGCGGGAGGGCCGGCAATGAGCAGTTCTTC.

The CDR3: CASSLGGVETQYF. The CDR3 DNA reads TGTGCCAGCAGTTTAGGGGGGGTTGAGACCCAGTACTTC. The chain joins TRBV12-3 or TRBV12-4 to TRBJ2-5, with D possibly TRBD2 on 6 matching bases. CDR3 length: 13 residues. The V gene lost 1 base and the J gene lost 5 bases, with 8 bases spanning the gap.

Here the CDR3 reads CASRTNPDSTYTF. The CDR3 nucleotides are TGTGCCAGCAGAACCAACCCAGACAGTACCTACACCTTC. J is TRBJ1-2 and V is TRBV28, with a possible D match to TRBD1 (5 bases). The CDR3 runs to 13 residues. The germline V gene has CDR1 MDHEN and CDR2 SYDVKM. The ends were cut back, 6 bases at V and 10 bases at J, with 18 bases in the middle.

The chain has TRBV19 and TRBJ2-1; TRBD1 might be the D (5 bases). V lost 1 base, J lost 6 bases, and 19 bases lay in between. Germline V gene sequence: CDR1 LNHDA, CDR2 SQIVND (reference sequence). The CDR3 loop spans 17 amino acids. Written as DNA, the CDR3 is TGTGCCAGTAGTATAGGCCTTGCGGCAGGGTCCGGCAATGAGCAGTTCTTC. Its translation is CASSIGLAAGSGNEQFF.

This clone was recorded only once. The chain is built from TRBV7-2 and TRBJ2-1; 7 bases are shared with TRBD1. The trim removed 4 bases at V and 9 bases at J, leaving 6 bases unmatched. CDR3 length equals 13 residues. CDR1 is SGHTA and CDR2 is FQGNSA in the germline V gene. The CDR3 reads CASSSRGPVEQFF. The CDR3 coding sequence is TGTGCCAGCAGCTCTAGGGGGCCGGTTGAGCAGTTCTTC.

The chain has TRBV3-1 (or the pseudogene TRBV3-2) and TRBJ1-1, with TRBD1 as a possible D gene (6 bases). The V gene's germline CDR1 is LGHDT and CDR2 YNNKEL (reference sequence). CDR3 length: 13 amino acids. Between the trimmed V and J ends, which lost 4 bases and 4 bases, there was a span of 10 bases. The CDR3 DNA reads as TGTGCCAGCAGCCGGGGGCTGGGCACTGAAGCTTTCTTT. Translated, it gives CASSRGLGTEAFF.